This T cell receptor beta chain came from a study of blood T cell repertoires in COVID-19. Study overall: PBMCs, B-cell-depleted T cells, or T cells were the source of the cDNA or gDNA that made up the material.

As originally analysed: Estimates of nucleated cell counts were drawn from the amplification of reference gene primers. Using immunoSEQ multiplex PCR, the repertoire was profiled, and TCRdb retains in-frame clones only, with some absent. V and J calls and clone size follow that table, whereas D and trimming were derived from the DNA. The table has 200,000 to 250,000 clones, 82% seen once; the top ten hold about 3.8%. Germline CDR1 is LNHNV and CDR2 is YYDKDF (reference sequence). This CDR3 spans 16 amino acids. The trim removed 7 bases at V and 7 bases at J, leaving 14 bases unmatched. The sequence was obtained from an elderly woman with acute or convalescent COVID-19. The sample taken for sequencing was peripheral blood. This sequence joins TRBV15 and TRBJ1-4; 8 nucleotides agree with TRBD1. The CDR3 loop is CATNDRGPPGGEKLFF. CDR3 DNA: TGTGCCACCAATGACAGGGGACCCCCGGGCGGTGAAAAACTGTTTTTT.